Given below is one T cell receptor (beta chain) in context. This clonotype was seen ten or more times. The antigen it binds to is not known. Per-nucleotide qualities are absent, and no much larger clonotype sits a single base away. This sample is drawn from a study of response to subunit inactivated influenza vaccine (dated by TCRdb to between 2017 and 2018). At the level of the whole study: To follow how T cells responded to a trivalent subunit inactivated influenza vaccine, the researchers relied on deep quantitative profiling of the T cell receptor repertoire.

The germline V gene (reference sequence) yields DFQATT for CDR1 and SNEGSKA for CDR2. The CDR3 contains 12 residues, cysteine and phenylalanine counted. Only the CDR3 part of the read is kept: 36 bases, read in frame from the first base. V drops 2 bases and J drops 4 bases, leaving 9 bases in between. What the authors observed across the whole study: The authors proposed that each seasonal influenza vaccination may bring in only a limited number of new T cells.

Receptors were amplified or captured by RT-PCR. For sequencing, an Illumina HiSeq 2500 was employed. TCRdb reprocessing: public reads trimmed at Q25 with fastp, clones called with MiXCR, in-frame beta chains kept. Entries are consolidated by CDR3 protein sequence, retaining the most common genes and DNA. The sample includes around 200,000 distinct CDR3 sequences, with around 8.8% observed a single time. About a tenth of the sample is in the top ten clones. This sequence uses TRBV20-1 and TRBJ2-7; the D gene is possibly TRBD2, with 6 bases matching. This clonotype was obtained from a man aged 45-65 years who received an inactivated influenza vaccine. Donor details come from another sample of the same person, matched by shared clones. Sequenced here: non-naive T cells sorted from PBMCs, sampled on the day of vaccination. The cell subset or site label on this specimen signifies: memory T cell fraction. The nucleotide sequence is given as TGCAGTGCTAGATTACGGGGGTACGAGCAGTACTTC. Its protein is CSARLRGYEQYF.